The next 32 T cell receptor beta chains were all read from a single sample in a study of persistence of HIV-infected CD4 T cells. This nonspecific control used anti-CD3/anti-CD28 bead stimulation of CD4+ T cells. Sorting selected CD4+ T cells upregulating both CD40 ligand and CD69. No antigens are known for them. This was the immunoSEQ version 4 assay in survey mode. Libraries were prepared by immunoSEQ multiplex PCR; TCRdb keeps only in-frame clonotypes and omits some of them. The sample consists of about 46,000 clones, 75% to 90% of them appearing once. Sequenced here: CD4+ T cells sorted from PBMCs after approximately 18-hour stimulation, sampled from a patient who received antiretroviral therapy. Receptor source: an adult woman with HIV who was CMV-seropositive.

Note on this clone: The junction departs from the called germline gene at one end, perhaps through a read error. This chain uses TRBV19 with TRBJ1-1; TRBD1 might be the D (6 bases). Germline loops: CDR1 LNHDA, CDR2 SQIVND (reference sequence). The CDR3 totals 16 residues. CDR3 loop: CARSPGGGGRPPEAFF. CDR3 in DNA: TGTGCCCGTAGTCCGGGGGGGGGCGGGCGGCCCCCTGAAGCTTTCTTT.

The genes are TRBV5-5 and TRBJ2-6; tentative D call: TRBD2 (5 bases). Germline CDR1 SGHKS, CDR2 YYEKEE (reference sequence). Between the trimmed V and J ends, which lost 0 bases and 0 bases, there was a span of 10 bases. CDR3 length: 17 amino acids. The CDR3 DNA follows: TGTGCCAGCAGCTTGGAGGGTGCGGGCTCTGGGGCCAACGTCCTGACTTTC. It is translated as CASSLEGAGSGANVLTF.

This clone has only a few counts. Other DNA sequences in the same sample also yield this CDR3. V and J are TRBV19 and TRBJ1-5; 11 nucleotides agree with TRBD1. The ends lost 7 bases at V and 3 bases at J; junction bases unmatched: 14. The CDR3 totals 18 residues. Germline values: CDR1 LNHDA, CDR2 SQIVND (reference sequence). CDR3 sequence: CASNLDRGQSGNNQPQHF. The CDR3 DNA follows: TGTGCCAGTAACCTGGACAGGGGGCAAAGTGGAAACAATCAGCCCCAGCATTTT.

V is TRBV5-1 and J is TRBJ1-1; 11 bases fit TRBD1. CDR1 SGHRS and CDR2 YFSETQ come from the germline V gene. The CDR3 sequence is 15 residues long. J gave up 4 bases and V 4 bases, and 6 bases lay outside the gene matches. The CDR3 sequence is CASSPEGQGGTEAFF. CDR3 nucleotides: TGCGCCAGCAGCCCGGAGGGACAGGGGGGCACTGAAGCTTTCTTT.

CDR3 in amino acids: CASSHLDRNTEAFF. Written as DNA, the CDR3 is TGCGCCAGCAGCCATCTGGACAGAAACACTGAAGCTTTCTTT. J is TRBJ1-1 and V is TRBV4-1, with D possibly being TRBD1 (6 bases). The germline V gene encodes CDR1 MGHRA and CDR2 YSYEKL. The CDR3 runs to 14 residues. V dropped 3 bases and J dropped 2 bases, with 10 bases sitting between them.

CDR3 sequence: CASSLGIGYGYTF. The CDR3, as DNA: TGTGCCAGCAGTTTAGGCATAGGCTATGGCTACACCTTC. The gene calls are TRBV28 and TRBJ1-2; D uncertain. CDR3 length: 13 residues. Germline V gives CDR1 MDHEN, CDR2 SYDVKM. V lost 2 bases to trimming and J lost 4 bases, with 8 bases between them.

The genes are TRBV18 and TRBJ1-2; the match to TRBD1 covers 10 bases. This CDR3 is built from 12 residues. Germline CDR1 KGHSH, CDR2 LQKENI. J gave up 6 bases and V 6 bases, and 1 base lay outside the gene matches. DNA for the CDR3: TGTGCCAGCTCGGGGACAGGGGATGGCTACACCTTC. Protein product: CASSGTGDGYTF.

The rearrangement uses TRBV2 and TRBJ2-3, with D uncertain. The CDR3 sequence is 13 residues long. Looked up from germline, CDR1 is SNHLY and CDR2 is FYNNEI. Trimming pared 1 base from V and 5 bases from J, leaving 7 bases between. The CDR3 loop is CASSEDTRDTQYF. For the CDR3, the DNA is TGTGCCAGCAGTGAAGACACGAGAGATACGCAGTATTTT.

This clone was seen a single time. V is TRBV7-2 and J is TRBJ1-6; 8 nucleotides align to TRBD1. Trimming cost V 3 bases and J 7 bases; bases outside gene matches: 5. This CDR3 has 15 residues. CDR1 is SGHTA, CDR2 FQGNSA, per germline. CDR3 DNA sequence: TGTGCCAGCAGCTTGGACAGGGTTGGGAATTCACCCCTCCACTTT. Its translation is CASSLDRVGNSPLHF.

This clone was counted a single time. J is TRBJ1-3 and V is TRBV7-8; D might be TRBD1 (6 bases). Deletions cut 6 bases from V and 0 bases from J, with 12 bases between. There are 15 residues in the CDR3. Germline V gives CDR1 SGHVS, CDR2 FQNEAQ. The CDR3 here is CASRQTGNSGNTIYF. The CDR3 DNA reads TGTGCCAGCAGGCAAACAGGGAACTCTGGAAACACCATATATTTT.

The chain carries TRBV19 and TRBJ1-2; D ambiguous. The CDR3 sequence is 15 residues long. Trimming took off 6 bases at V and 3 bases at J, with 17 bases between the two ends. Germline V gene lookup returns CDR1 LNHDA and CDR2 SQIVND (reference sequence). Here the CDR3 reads CASRDRGRADYGYTF. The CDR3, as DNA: TGTGCCAGTAGGGACCGAGGCAGAGCAGACTATGGCTACACCTTC. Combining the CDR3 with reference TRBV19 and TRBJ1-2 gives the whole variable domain DGGITQSPKYLFRKEGQNVTLSCEQNLNHDAMYWYRQDPGQGLRLIYYSQIVNDFQKGDIAEGYSVSREKKESFPLTVTSAQKNPTAFYLCASRDRGRADYGYTFGSGTRLTVV.

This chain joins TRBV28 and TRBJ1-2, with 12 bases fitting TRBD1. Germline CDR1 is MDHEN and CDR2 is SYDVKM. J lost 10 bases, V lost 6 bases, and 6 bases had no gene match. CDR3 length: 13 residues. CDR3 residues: CASRGTGGFVYTF. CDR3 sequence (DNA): TGTGCCAGCAGGGGGACAGGGGGCTTTGTCTACACCTTC.

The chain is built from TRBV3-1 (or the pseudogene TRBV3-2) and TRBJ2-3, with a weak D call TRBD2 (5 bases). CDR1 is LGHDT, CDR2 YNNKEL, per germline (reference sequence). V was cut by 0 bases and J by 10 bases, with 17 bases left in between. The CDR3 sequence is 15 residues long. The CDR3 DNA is TGTGCCAGCAGCCAAGATTATCTAGCTGTATGGGCGCAGTATTTT. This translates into CASSQDYLAVWAQYF.

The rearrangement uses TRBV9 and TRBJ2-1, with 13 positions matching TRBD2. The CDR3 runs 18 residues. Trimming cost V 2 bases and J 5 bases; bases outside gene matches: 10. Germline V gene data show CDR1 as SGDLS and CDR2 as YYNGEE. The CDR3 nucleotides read TGTGCCAGCAGCGTGGGGACTAGCGGGACCACTCGAAACAATGAGCAGTTCTTC. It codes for CASSVGTSGTTRNNEQFF.

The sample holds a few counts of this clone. CDR3: CASSIKVRSGSDEQYF. The CDR3 coding sequence is TGTGCCAGTAGTATAAAGGTGAGGAGCGGGAGTGACGAGCAGTACTTC. The rearrangement uses TRBV19 and TRBJ2-7; TRBD2 matches 8 bases. Germline loops: CDR1 LNHDA, CDR2 SQIVND (reference sequence). This CDR3 comprises 16 residues. J gave up 5 bases and V 2 bases, and 11 bases lay outside the gene matches.

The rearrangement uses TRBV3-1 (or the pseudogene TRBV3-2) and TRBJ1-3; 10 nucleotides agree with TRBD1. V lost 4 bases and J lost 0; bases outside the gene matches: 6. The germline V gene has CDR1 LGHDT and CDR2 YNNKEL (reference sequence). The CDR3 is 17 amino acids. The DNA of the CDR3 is TGTGCCAGCAGCCGAATGACAGGGGGCCTCTCTGGAAACACCATATATTTT. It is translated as CASSRMTGGLSGNTIYF.

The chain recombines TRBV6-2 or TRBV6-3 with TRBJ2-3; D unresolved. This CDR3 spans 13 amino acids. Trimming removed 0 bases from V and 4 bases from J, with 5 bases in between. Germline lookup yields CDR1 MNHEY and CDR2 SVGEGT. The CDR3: CASSYSRPDTQYF. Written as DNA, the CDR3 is TGTGCCAGCAGTTACTCGAGGCCAGATACGCAGTATTTT.

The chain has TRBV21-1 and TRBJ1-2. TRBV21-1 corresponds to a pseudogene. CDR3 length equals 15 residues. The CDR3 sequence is CASSSAGQPKDGYTF. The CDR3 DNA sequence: TGTGCCAGCAGCAGCGCGGGACAACCAAAGGATGGCTACACCTTC.

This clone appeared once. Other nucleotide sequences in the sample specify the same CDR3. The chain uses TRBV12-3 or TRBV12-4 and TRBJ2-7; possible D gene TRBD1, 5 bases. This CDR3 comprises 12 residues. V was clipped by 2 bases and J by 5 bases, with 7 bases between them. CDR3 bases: TGTGCCAGCAGTTTAAGGGGCCACGAGCAGTACTTC. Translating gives CASSLRGHEQYF.

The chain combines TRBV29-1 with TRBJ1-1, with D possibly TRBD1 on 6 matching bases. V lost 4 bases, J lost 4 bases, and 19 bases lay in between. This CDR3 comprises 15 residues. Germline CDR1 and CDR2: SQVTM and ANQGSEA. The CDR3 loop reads CSVGGGARGGTEAFF. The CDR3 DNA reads TGCAGCGTTGGTGGAGGGGCGAGAGGGGGCACTGAAGCTTTCTTT. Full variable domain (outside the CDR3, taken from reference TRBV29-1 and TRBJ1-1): SAVISQKPSRDICQRGTSLTIQCQVDSQVTMMFWYRQQPGQSLTLIATANQGSEATYESGFVIDKFPISRPNLTFSTLTVSNMSPEDSSIYLCSVGGGARGGTEAFFGQGTRLTVV.

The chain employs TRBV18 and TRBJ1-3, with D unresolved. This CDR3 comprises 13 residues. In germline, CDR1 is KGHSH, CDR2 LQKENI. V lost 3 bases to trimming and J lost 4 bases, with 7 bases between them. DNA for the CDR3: TGTGCCAGCTCACCTCAAGGCGGAAACACCATATATTTT. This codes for CASSPQGGNTIYF.

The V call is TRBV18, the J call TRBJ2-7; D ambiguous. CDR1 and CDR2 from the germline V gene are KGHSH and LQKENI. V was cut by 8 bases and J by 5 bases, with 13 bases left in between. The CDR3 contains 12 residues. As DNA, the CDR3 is TGTGCCAGCAGCAAGACCCGGGACGAGCAGTACTTC. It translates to CASSKTRDEQYF.

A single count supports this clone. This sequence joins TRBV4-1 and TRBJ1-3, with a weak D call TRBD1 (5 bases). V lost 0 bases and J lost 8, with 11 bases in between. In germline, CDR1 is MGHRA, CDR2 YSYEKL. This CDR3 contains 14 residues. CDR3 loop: CASSQEGGRYTIYF. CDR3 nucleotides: TGCGCCAGCAGCCAAGAGGGGGGGAGATACACCATATATTTT.

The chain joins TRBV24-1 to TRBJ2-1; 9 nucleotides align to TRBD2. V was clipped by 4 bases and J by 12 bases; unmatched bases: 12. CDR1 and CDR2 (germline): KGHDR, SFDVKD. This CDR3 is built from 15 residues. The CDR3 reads CATSEGTSGYIGQFF. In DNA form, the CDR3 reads TGTGCCACCAGTGAGGGTACTAGCGGGTACATAGGGCAGTTCTTC.

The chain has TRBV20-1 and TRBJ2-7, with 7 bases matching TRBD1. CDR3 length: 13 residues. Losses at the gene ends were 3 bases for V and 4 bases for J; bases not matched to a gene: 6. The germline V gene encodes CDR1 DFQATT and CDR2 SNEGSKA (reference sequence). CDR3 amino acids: CSASFRGLYEQYF. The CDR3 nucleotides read TGCAGTGCTAGTTTTAGGGGGCTTTACGAGCAGTACTTC.

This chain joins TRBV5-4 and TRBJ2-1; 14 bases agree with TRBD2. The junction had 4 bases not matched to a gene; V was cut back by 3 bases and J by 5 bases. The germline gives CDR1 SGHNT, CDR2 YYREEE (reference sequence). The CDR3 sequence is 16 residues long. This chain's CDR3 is CASSSGLAGADNEQFF. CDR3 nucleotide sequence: TGTGCCAGCAGCTCGGGACTAGCGGGAGCCGACAATGAGCAGTTCTTC.

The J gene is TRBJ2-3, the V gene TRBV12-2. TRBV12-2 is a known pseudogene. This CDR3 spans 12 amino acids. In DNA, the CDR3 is TGTGCAAGTCGCAACCTCACAGATACGCAGTATTTT. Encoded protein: CASRNLTDTQYF.

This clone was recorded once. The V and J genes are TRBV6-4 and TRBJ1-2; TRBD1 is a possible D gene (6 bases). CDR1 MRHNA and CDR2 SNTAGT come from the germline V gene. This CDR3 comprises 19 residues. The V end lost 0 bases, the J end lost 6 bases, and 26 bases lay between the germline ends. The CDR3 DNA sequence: TGTGCCAGCAGTGACTCTTCGGGTCGGGCCATGGACAGCTTCAATGGCTACACCTTC. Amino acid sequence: CASSDSSGRAMDSFNGYTF.

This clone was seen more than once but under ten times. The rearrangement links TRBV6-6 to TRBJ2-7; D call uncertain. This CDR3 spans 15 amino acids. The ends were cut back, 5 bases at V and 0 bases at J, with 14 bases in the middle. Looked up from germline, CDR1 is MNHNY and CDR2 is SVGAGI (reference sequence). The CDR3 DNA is TGTGCCAGCAGTCCCAGGTCCGATAGCTCCTACGAGCAGTACTTC. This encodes CASSPRSDSSYEQYF.

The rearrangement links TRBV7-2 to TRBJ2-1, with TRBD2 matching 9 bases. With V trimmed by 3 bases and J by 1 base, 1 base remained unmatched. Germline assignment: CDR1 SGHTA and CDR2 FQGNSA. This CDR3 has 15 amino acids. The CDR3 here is CASSFTSGSYNEQFF. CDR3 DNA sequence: TGTGCCAGCAGCTTCACTAGCGGGTCCTACAATGAGCAGTTCTTC.

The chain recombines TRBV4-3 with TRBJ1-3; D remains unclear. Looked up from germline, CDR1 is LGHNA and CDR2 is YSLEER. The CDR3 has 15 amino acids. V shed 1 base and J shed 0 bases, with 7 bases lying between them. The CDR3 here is CASSQAWNSGNTIYF. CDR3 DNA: TGCGCCAGCAGCCAAGCCTGGAACTCTGGAAACACCATATATTTT.

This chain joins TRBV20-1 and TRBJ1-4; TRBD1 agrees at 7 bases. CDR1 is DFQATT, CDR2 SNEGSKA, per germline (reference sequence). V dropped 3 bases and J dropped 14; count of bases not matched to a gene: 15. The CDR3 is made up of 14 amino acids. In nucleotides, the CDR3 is TGCAGTGCTAGTGGTCGGACAGGTCGAGACGGGCTGTTTTTT. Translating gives CSASGRTGRDGLFF.